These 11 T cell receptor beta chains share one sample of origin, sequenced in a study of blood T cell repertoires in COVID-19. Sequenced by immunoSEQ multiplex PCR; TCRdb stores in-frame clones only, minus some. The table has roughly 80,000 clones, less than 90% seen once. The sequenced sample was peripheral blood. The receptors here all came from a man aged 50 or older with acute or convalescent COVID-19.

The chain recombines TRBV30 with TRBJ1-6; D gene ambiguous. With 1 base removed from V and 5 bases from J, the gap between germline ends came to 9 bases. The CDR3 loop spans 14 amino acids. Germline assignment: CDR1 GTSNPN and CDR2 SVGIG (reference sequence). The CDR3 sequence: CAWSETVHNSPLHF. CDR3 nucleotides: TGTGCCTGGAGTGAAACAGTTCATAATTCACCCCTCCACTTT.

In DNA, the CDR3 is TGTGCCAGCAGTTCTGGCTTGAACACTGAAGCTTTCTTT. This gives the protein CASSSGLNTEAFF. This sequence joins TRBV12-3 or TRBV12-4 and TRBJ1-1; D unresolved. The ends were cut back, 4 bases at V and 0 bases at J, with 6 bases in the middle. The CDR3 spans 13 residues.

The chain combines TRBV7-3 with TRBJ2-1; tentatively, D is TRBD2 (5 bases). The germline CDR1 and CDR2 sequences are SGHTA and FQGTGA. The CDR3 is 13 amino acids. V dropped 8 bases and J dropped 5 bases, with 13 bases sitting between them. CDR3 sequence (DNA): TGTGCCAGCTCGTCGGGAACCCACAATGAGCAGTTCTTC. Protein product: CASSSGTHNEQFF.

CDR3 region: CASRETSGPAGELFF. CDR3 bases: TGCGCCAGCAGGGAAACTAGCGGTCCCGCCGGGGAGCTGTTTTTT. V and J are TRBV5-1 and TRBJ2-2; 8 bases match TRBD2. The CDR3 extends over 15 amino acids. Germline V gives CDR1 SGHRS, CDR2 YFSETQ. V dropped 5 bases and J dropped 6; count of bases not matched to a gene: 9.

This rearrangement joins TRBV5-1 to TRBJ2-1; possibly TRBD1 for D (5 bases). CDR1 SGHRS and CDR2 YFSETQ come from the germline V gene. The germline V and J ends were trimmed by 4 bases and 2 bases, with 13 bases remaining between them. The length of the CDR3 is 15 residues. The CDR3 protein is CASSLTQAAYNEQFF. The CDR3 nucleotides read TGCGCCAGCAGCCTCACACAGGCGGCCTACAATGAGCAGTTCTTC.

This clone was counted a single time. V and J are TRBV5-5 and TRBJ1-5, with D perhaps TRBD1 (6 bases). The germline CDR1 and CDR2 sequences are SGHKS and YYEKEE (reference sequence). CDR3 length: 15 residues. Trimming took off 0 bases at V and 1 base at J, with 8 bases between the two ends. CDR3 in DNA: TGTGCCAGCAGCTTGGTAGGACAGAGCAATCAGCCCCAGCATTTT. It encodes CASSLVGQSNQPQHF.

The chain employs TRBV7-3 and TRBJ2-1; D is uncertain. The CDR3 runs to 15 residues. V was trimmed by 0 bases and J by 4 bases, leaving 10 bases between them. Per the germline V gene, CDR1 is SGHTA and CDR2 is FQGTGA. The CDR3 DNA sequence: TGTGCCAGCAGCTTAACGCGCCTGGAGTACAATGAGCAGTTCTTC. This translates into CASSLTRLEYNEQFF. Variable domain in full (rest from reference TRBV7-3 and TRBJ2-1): GAGVSQTPSNKVTEKGKYVELRCDPISGHTALYWYRQSLGQGPEFLIYFQGTGAADDSGLPNDRFFAVRPEGSVSTLKIQRTERGDSAVYLCASSLTRLEYNEQFFGPGTRLTVL.

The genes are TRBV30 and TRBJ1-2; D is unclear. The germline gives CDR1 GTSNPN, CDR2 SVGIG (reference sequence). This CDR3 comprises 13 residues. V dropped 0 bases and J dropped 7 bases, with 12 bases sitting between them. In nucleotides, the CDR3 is TGTGCCTGGAGTGTAACCGGGGTGGGTGGCTACACCTTC. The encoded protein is CAWSVTGVGGYTF.

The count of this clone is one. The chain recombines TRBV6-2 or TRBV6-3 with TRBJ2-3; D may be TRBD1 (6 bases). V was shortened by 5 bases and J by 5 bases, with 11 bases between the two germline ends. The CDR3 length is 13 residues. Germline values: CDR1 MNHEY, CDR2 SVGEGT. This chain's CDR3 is CASSGTGRDTQYF. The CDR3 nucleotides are TGTGCCAGCAGTGGCACAGGGCGAGATACGCAGTATTTT.

The chain's CDR3 is CASSPSRGFTEAFF. The DNA for the CDR3 is TGTGCCAGCTCACCTTCTCGGGGGTTTACTGAAGCTTTCTTT. The chain combines TRBV18 with TRBJ1-1; tentatively, D is TRBD1 (5 bases). The CDR3 sequence is 14 residues long. Germline CDR1 KGHSH, CDR2 LQKENI. Trimming removed 3 bases at V and 5 bases at J, with 13 bases between.

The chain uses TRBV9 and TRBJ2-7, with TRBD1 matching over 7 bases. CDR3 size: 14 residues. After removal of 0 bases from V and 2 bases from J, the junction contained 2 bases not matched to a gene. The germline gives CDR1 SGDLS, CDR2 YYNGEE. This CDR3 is CASSVGTGAYEQYF. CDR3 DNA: TGTGCCAGCAGCGTAGGGACAGGTGCCTACGAGCAGTACTTC.